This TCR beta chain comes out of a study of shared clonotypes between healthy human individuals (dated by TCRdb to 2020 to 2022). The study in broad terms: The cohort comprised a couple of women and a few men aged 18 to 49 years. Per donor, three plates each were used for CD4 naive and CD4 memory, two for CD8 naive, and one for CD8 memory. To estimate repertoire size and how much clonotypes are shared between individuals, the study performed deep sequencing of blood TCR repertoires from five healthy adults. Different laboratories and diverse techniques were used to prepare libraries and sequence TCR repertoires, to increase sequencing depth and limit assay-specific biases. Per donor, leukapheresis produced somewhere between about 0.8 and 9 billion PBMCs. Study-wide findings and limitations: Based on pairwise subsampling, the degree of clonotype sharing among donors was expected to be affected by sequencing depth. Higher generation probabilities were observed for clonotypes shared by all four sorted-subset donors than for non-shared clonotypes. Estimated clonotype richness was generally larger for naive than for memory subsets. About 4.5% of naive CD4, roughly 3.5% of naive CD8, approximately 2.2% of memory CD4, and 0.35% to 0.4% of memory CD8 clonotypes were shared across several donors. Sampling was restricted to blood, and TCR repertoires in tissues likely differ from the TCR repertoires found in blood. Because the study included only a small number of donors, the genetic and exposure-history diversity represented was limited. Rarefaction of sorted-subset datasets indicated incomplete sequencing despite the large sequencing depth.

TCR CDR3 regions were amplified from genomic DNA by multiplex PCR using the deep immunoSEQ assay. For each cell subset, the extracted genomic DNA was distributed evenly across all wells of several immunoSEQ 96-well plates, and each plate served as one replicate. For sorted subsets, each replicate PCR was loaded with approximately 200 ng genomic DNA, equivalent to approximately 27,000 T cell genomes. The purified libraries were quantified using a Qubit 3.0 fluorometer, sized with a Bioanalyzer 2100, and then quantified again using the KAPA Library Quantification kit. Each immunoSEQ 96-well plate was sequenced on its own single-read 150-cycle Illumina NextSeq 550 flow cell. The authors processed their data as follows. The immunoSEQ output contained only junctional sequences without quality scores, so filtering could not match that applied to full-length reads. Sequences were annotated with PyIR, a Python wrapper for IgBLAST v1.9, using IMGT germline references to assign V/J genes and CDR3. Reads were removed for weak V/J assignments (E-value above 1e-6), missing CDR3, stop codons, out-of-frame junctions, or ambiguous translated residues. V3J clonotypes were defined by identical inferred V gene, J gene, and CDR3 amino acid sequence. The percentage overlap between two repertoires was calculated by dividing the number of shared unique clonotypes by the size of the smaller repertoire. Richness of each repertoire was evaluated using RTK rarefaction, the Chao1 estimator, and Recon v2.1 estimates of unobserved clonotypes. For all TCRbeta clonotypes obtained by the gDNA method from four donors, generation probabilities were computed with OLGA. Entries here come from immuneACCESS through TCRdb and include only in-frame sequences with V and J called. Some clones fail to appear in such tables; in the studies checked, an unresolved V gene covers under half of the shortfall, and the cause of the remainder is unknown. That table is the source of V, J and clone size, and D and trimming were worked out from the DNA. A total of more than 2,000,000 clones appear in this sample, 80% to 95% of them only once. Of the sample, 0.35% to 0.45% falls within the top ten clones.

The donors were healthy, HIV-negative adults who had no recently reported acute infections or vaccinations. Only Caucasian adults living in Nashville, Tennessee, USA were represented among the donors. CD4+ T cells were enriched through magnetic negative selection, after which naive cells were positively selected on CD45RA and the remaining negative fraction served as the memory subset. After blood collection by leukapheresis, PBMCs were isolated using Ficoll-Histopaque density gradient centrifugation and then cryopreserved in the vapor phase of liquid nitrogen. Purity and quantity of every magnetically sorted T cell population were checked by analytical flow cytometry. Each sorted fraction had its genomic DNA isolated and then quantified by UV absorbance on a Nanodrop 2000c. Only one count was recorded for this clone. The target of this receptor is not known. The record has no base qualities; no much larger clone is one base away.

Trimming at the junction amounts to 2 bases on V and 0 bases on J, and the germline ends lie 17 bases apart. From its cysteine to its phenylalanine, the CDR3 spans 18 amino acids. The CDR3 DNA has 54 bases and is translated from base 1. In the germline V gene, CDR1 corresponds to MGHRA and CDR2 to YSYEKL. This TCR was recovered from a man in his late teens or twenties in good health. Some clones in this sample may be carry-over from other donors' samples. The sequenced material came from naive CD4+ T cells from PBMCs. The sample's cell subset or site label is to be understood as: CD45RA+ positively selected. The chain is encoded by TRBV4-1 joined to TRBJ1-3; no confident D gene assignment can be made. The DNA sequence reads TGCGCCAGCAGCCAACTTTGGGTGAGGCAGCTCTCTGGAAACACCATATATTTT. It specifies CASSQLWVRQLSGNTIYF.